This TCR beta chain was sequenced for a study of blood T cell repertoires in COVID-19. Study details: COVID-19 samples, acute and convalescent, were from the United States, Italy and Spain. PBMCs, B-cell-depleted T cells, or T cells were the source of the cDNA or gDNA that made up the material.

Per the study methods: Estimated nucleated cell counts came from reference gene primer amplification. Sequencing was performed with immunoSEQ multiplex PCR; in TCRdb, only in-frame clones are kept and a portion is missing. V and J calls and clone size are copied from that table; D and trimming were computed from the DNA. The profile shows about 48,000 clones, around 80% of them singletons. The CDR3 sequence is 13 residues long. Trimming stripped 3 bases from V and 5 bases from J, with 5 bases between. Germline CDR1 and CDR2: MGHDK and SYGVNS. This sequence originates from a man in his 70s with acute or convalescent COVID-19. Sequenced: peripheral blood. The chain links TRBV25-1 to TRBJ1-6; D ambiguous. The CDR3 nucleotides read TGTGCCAGCAGTGACCCTAATAATTCACCCCTCCACTTT. Translation: CASSDPNNSPLHF.